The entry below gives a single T cell receptor beta chain sequence along with its context. Source study methods: Researchers report that nucleated cell counts were estimated from reference gene primer amplification. Here immunoSEQ multiplex PCR was the method, and the copy in TCRdb shows in-frame clones only, minus some. The V and J calls and clone size come from that table; D and trimming were worked out from the DNA. The sample holds about 150,000 clones, about 81% seen once. In terms of age and location, participants ranged from about 18 to 95 years and lived in about two dozen US areas. This sample was included in a study of blood T cell repertoires in COVID-19. The CDR3 loop spans 16 amino acids. Trimming shortened V by 1 base and J by 3 bases, and 12 bases separated the two germline ends. In germline, CDR1 is SGHTA, CDR2 FQGTGA.

The sequence was collected from a man in his forties or fifties who had recovered from COVID-19. Sample: PBMCs or T cells enriched from blood (not recorded which). The chain has TRBV7-3 and TRBJ2-2; possible D gene TRBD2, 7 bases. CDR3 protein: CASSLMGRGYTGELFF. The CDR3 nucleotides read TGTGCCAGCAGCTTAATGGGGAGGGGGTACACCGGGGAGCTGTTTTTT.